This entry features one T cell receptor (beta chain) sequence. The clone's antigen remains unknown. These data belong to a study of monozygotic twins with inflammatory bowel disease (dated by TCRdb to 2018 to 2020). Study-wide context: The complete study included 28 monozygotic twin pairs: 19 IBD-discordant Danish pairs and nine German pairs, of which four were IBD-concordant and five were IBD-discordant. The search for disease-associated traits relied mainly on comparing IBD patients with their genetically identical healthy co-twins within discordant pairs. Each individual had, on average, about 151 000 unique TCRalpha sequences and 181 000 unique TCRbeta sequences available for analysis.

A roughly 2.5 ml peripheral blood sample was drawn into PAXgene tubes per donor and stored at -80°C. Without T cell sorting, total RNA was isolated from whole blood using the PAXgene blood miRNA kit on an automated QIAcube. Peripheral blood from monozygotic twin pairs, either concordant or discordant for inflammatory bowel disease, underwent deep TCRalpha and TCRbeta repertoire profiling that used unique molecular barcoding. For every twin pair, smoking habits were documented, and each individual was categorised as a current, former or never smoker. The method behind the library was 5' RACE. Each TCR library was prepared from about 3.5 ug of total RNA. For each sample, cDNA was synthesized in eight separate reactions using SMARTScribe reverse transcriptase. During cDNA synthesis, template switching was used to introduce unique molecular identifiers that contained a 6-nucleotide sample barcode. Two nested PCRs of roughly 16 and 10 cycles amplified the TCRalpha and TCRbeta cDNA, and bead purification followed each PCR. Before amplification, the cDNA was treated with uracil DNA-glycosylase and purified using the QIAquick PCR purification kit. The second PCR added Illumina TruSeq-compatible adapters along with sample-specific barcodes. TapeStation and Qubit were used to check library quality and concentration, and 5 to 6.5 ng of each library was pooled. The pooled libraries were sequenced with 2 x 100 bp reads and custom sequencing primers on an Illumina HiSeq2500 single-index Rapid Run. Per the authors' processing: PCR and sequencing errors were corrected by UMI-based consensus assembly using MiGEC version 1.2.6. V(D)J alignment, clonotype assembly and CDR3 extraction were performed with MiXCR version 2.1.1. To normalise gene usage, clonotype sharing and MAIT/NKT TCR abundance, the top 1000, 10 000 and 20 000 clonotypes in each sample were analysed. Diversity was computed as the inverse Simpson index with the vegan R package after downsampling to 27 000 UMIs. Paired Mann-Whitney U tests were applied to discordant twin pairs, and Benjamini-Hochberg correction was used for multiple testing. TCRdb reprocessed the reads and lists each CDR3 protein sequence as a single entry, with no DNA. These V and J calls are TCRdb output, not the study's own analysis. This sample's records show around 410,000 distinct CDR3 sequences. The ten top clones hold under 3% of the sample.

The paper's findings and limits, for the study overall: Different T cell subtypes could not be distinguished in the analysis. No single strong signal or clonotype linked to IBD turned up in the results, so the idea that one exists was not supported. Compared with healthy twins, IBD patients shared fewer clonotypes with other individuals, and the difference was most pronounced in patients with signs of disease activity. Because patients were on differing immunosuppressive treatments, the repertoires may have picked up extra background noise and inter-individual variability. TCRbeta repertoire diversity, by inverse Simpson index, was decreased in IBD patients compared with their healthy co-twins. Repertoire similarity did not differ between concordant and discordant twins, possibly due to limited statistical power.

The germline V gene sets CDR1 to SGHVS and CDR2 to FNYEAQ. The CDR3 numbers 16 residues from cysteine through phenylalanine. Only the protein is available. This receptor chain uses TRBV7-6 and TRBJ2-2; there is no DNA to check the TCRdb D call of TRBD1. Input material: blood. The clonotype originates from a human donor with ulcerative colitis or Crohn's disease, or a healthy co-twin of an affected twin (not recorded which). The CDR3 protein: CASSFSWGQNTGELFF.